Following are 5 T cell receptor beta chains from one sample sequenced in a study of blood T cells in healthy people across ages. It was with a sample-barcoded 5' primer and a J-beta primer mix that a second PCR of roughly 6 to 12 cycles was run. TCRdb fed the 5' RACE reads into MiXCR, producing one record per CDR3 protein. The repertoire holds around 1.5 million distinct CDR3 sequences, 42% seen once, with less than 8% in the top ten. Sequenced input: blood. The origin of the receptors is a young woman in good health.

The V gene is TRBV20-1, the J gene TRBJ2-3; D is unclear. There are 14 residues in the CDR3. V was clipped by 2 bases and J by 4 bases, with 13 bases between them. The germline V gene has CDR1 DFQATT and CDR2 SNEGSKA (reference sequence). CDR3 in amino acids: CSARLGARADTQYF. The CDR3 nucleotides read TGCAGTGCTAGATTAGGAGCTAGGGCAGATACGCAGTATTTT.

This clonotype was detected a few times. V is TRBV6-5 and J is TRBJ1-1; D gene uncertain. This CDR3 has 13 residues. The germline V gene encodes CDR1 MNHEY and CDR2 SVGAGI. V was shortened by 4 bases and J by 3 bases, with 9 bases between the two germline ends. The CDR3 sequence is CASSSSTYTEAFF. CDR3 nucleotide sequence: TGTGCCAGCAGTTCTTCTACATACACTGAAGCTTTCTTT.

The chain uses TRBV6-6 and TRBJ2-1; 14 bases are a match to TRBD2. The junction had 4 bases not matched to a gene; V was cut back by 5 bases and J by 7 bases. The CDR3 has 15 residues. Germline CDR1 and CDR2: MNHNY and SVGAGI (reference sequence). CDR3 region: CASSTTSGRGNEQFF. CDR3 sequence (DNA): TGTGCCAGCAGTACGACTAGCGGGAGGGGAAATGAGCAGTTCTTC.

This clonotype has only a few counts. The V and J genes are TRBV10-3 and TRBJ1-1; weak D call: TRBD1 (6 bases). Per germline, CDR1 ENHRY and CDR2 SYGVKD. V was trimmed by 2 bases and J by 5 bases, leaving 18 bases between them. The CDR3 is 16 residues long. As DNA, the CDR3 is TGTGCCATCAGTGAGGCTGCGGGACACCCTAGTACTGAAGCTTTCTTT. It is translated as CAISEAAGHPSTEAFF.

The CDR3 region is CSASLYGEQFF. CDR3 coding DNA: TGCAGTGCCTCCCTTTATGGTGAGCAGTTCTTC. V and J are TRBV20-1 and TRBJ2-1, with D unclear. Germline values: CDR1 DFQATT, CDR2 SNEGSKA (reference sequence). V gave up 6 bases and J gave up 9 bases, with 12 bases separating them. The CDR3 spans 11 residues.